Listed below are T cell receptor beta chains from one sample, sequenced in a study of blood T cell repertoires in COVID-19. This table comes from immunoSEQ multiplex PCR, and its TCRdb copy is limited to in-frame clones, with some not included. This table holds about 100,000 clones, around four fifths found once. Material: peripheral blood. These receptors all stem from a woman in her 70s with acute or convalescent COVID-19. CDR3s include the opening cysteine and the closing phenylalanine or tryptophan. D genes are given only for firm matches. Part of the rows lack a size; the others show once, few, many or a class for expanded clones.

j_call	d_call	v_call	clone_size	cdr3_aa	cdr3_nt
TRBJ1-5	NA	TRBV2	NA	CASSERGYRESGNQPQHF	TGTGCCAGCAGTGAAAGGGGTTACAGGGAGTCCGGCAATCAGCCCCAGCATTTT
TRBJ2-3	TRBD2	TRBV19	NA	CASSTRTSGDTDTQYF	TGTGCCAGTAGTACCCGGACTAGCGGGGACACAGATACGCAGTATTTT
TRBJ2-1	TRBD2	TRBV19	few	CASSGRGELNEQFF	TGTGCCAGTAGTGGACGGGGGGAATTGAATGAGCAGTTCTTC
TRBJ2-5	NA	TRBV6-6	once	CASSYAARVETQYF	TGTGCCAGCAGTTACGCCGCCAGGGTGGAGACCCAGTACTTC
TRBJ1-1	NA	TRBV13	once	CASSPGQNTEAFF	TGTGCCAGCAGCCCGGGACAGAACACTGAAGCTTTCTTT
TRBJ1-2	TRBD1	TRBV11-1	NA	CASSPDREVHGYTF	TGTGCCAGCAGCCCTGACAGGGAGGTCCATGGCTACACCTTC
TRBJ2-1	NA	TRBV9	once	CASSGGGGANNEQFF	TGTGCCAGCAGCGGGGGAGGCGGGGCCAACAATGAGCAGTTCTTC
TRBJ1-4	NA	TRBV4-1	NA	CASSQDLSRGGTNEKLFF	TGCGCCAGCAGCCAAGATCTTAGTCGGGGTGGGACTAATGAAAAACTGTTTTTT
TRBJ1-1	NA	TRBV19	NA	CASSPTQNTEAFF	TGTGCCAGTAGTCCCACACAGAACACTGAAGCTTTCTTT
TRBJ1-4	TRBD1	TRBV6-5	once	CASSLQGAGEKLFF	TGTGCCAGCAGTTTACAGGGGGCCGGGGAAAAACTGTTTTTT
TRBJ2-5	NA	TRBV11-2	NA	CASSQRSDRFTPQYF	TGTGCCAGCAGCCAAAGGTCTGACAGATTTACGCCCCAGTACTTC
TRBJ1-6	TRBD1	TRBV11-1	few	CASSSDRVNSPLHF	TGTGCCAGCAGTTCCGACAGGGTTAATTCACCCCTCCACTTT
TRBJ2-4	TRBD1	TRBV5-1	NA	CASSLGDRLNIQYF	TGCGCCAGCAGTCTAGGGGACAGGCTAAACATTCAGTACTTC
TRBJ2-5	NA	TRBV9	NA	CASSVSSYLETQYF	TGTGCCAGCAGCGTTTCTAGTTACCTGGAGACCCAGTACTTC
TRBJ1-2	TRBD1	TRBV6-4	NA	CASSLQGGSEGYTF	TGTGCCAGCAGTCTACAGGGGGGATCTGAAGGCTACACCTTC
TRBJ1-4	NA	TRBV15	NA	CATTTGPRLQTNEKLFF	TGTGCCACCACCACAGGGCCCCGACTTCAAACTAATGAAAAACTGTTTTTT
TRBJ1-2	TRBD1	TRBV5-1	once	CASSSQNPGGADGYTF	TGCGCCAGCAGCTCTCAAAATCCAGGGGGCGCCGATGGCTACACCTTC
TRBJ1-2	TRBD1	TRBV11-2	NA	CASSLSGGGYTF	TGTGCCAGCAGCTTGTCAGGGGGGGGCTACACCTTC
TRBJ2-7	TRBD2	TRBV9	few	CASSVGTRSGEQYF	TGTGCCAGCAGCGTAGGGACTAGGTCCGGGGAGCAGTACTTC
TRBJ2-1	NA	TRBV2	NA	CASYQKEQGPYNEQFF	TGTGCCAGCTACCAAAAAGAACAGGGCCCCTACAATGAGCAGTTCTTC
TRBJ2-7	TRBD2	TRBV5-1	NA	CASSLFSGGAYEQYF	TGCGCCAGCAGCTTGTTTAGCGGGGGGGCCTACGAGCAGTACTTC
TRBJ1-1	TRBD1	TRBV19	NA	CASSRGQLNTEAFF	TGTGCCAGTAGTAGGGGACAGTTGAACACTGAAGCTTTCTTT
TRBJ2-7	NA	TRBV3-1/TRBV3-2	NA	CASSQDTASYEQYF	TGTGCCAGCAGCCAAGACACAGCCTCCTACGAGCAGTACTTC
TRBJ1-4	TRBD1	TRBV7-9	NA	CASSVGQFNEKLFF	TGTGCCAGCAGCGTGGGACAGTTTAATGAAAAACTGTTTTTT
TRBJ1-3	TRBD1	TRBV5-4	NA	CASSLRGTVGHGNTIYF	TGTGCCAGCAGCTTGAGGGGGACAGTCGGCCACGGAAACACCATATATTTT
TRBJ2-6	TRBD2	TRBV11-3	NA	CASSDLGGTGANVLTF	TGTGCCAGCAGCGACTTGGGGGGGACTGGGGCCAACGTCCTGACTTTC
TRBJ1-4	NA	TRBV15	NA	CATSRDHWEEKLFF	TGTGCCACCAGCAGAGATCATTGGGAGGAAAAACTGTTTTTT
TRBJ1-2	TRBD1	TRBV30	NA	CAWKETGSTNYGYTF	TGTGCCTGGAAAGAGACAGGGTCCACTAACTATGGCTACACCTTC
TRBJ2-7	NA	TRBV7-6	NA	CASSLGHEPYEQYF	TGTGCCAGCAGCTTAGGACACGAGCCCTACGAGCAGTACTTC
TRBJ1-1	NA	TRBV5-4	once	CASLNAGATNTEAFF	TGTGCCAGCCTTAACGCGGGGGCGACGAACACTGAAGCTTTCTTT
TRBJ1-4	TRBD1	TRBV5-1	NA	CASSWGTAATNEKLFF	TGCGCCAGCAGCTGGGGGACAGCCGCAACTAATGAAAAACTGTTTTTT
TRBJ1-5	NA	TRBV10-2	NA	CASSKSGGQPQHF	TGCGCCAGCAGTAAATCCGGCGGGCAGCCCCAGCATTTT
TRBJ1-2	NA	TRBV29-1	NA	CSVGGIDRLTNYGYTF	TGCAGCGTCGGAGGGATTGACAGACTAACTAACTATGGCTACACCTTC
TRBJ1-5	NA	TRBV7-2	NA	CASSPDRNQPQHF	TGTGCCAGCAGCCCGGACAGAAATCAGCCCCAGCATTTT
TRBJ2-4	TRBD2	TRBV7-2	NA	CASSLVAGVAKNIQYF	TGTGCCAGCAGCTTAGTGGCGGGGGTAGCCAAAAACATTCAGTACTTC
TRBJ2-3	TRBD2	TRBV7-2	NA	CASSLRGLAGPSTDTQYF	TGTGCCAGCAGCTTAAGGGGACTAGCGGGGCCTAGCACAGATACGCAGTATTTT
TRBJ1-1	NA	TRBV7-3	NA	CASSEGRLGTEAFF	TGTGCCAGCTCAGAGGGCAGATTAGGGACTGAAGCTTTCTTT
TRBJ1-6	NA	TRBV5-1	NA	CASSLDPAEVRSPLHF	TGCGCCAGCAGCTTGGATCCCGCGGAGGTTCGATCACCCCTCCACTTT
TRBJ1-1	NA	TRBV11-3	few	CASSLSGNTEAFF	TGTGCCAGCAGCCTATCTGGGAACACTGAAGCTTTCTTT
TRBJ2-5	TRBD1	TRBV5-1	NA	CASTTGGGETQYF	TGCGCCAGCACCACAGGGGGTGGAGAGACCCAGTACTTC
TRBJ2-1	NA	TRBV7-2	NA	CASSSWRGGVNEQFF	TGTGCCAGCAGCTCCTGGAGGGGGGGGGTCAATGAGCAGTTCTTC
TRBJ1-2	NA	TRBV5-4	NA	CASFRPQGGGYTF	TGTGCCAGCTTTAGGCCCCAGGGCGGCGGCTACACCTTC
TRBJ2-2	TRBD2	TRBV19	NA	CASSTQLAGGRRELFF	TGTGCCAGTAGTACCCAACTAGCGGGGGGCCGAAGGGAGCTGTTTTTT
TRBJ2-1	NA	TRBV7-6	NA	CASSLRTEVYNEQFF	TGTGCCAGCAGCTTAAGGACAGAGGTCTACAATGAGCAGTTCTTC
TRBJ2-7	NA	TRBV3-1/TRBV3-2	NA	CASSQGRQQYEQYF	TGTGCCAGCAGCCAAGGGCGACAGCAATACGAGCAGTACTTC
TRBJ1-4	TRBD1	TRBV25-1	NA	CASSGRTGRSNEKLFF	TGTGCCAGCAGTGGCCGGACAGGGAGGTCTAATGAAAAACTGTTTTTT
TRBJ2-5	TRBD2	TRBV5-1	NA	CASRQGLVQETQYF	TGCGCCAGTCGCCAGGGACTAGTGCAAGAGACCCAGTACTTC
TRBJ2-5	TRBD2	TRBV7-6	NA	CASSLGTSGGVQETQYF	TGTGCCAGCAGCTTAGGGACTAGCGGGGGGGTCCAAGAGACCCAGTACTTC
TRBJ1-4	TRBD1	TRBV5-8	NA	CASSSRTGAEKLFF	TGTGCCAGCAGCTCGAGGACAGGGGCTGAAAAACTGTTTTTT
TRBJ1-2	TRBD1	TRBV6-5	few	CASSSSGTGVGYTF	TGTGCCAGCAGTTCCTCCGGGACAGGGGTCGGCTACACCTTC
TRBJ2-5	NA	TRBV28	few	CASRPVDVGQETQYF	TGTGCCAGCAGACCCGTCGACGTCGGGCAAGAGACCCAGTACTTC
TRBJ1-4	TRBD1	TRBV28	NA	CASSLTGVTTNEKLFF	TGTGCCAGCAGCTTAACAGGGGTTACAACTAATGAAAAACTGTTTTTT
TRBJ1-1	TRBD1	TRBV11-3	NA	CASSLGGTANTEAFF	TGTGCCAGCAGCTTAGGAGGGACAGCGAACACTGAAGCTTTCTTT
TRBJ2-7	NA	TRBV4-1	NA	CASSQGAGASSYEQYF	TGCGCCAGCAGCCAAGGGGCGGGGGCGAGCTCCTACGAGCAGTACTTC
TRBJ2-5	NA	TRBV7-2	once	CASSLYSLGEETQYF	TGTGCCAGCAGCTTATACTCTCTCGGTGAAGAGACCCAGTACTTC